The clone carrying this T cell receptor (beta chain) has only a few counts. Its cognate antigen is unknown. This record comes from a study of OX40 agonist ivuxolimab in advanced cancers. Method: immunoSEQ multiplex PCR; TCRdb's copy keeps in-frame clones and lacks some. Here the sample spans tens of thousands of clones, 86% being singletons. Study-level points and caveats: Patients with a partial response at 0.1-3.0 mg/kg had among the lowest clonal expansion. Mean expanded clone counts were higher in CD8+ than CD4+ T cells. There was clonal expansion of CD4+ and CD8+ blood T cells by week 6 at 0.1 to 3.0 mg/kg.

The germline gives CDR1 SGHRS, CDR2 YFSETQ. This CDR3 has 18 residues. The V segment lost 0 bases and the J segment 4 bases; nucleotides outside the gene matches: 13. V is TRBV5-1 and J is TRBJ1-1, with 9 bases fitting TRBD1. The specimen comprised CD4+ or CD8+ T cells sorted from blood, sampled in a trial of the OX40 agonist ivuxolimab. This clonotype was obtained from an adult with an advanced solid tumor such as melanoma, head and neck, liver or kidney cancer. The CDR3 is CASSLAFTGGAGFTEAFF. CDR3 nucleotide sequence: TGCGCCAGCAGCTTGGCCTTTACAGGGGGCGCGGGATTCACTGAAGCTTTCTTT.